This T cell receptor beta chain was observed in a study of cytomegalovirus exposure and HLA in healthy donors. About the study: Roughly 170 million T cells yielded 117 million unique TCR beta sequences in earlier analysis.

Study-level results: HLA-A and HLA-B allele assignments for most subjects were reportedly predicted accurately using TCR beta sequences.

As concerns this clone: Its antigen is not known.

Primers for the PCR totalled 60 Vbeta and 13 Jbeta. The data were produced by immunoSEQ multiplex PCR, yet TCRdb's version contains in-frame clones alone and is incomplete. The repertoire has 30,000 to 45,000 clones, approximately 55% of them found once; the top ten carry 6.2%. Sequencing input: PBMCs. The sequence was obtained from a woman between 40 and 55 years old in good health and CMV-seropositive.

The DNA for the CDR3 is TGTGCCAGCACCCAAGGACAGGGGGCGACACCCCTCCACTTT. Protein product: CASTQGQGATPLHF. The chain uses TRBV5-4 and TRBJ1-6, with TRBD1 matching 11 bases. The CDR3 loop spans 14 amino acids. Germline loops: CDR1 SGHNT, CDR2 YYREEE (reference sequence). V shed 6 bases and J 11 bases; nucleotides not matched to a gene: 7.